These 5 T cell receptor beta chains share one sample of origin, sequenced in a study of T cell repertoires in cytomegalovirus infection. MiXCR, run by TCRdb on the reads, gives a single entry per CDR3 protein. Of 700,000 to 900,000 distinct CDR3 sequences in the sample, roughly 28% were seen once. Their target antigens are unknown. The specimen was cultured CD8+ T cells from PBMCs, collected from culture after CMV antigen stimulation. The receptors stem from a human donor in good health (CMV status not recorded). Some clones in this sample may be carry-over from other donors' samples.

The chain joins TRBV13 to TRBJ1-5; D is undetermined. V was clipped by 2 bases and J by 0 bases, with 8 bases between them. The germline CDR1 and CDR2 sequences are PRHDT and FYEKMQ (reference sequence). This CDR3 has 15 residues. The DNA for the CDR3 is TGTGCCAGCAGCTTAAACAAAAATAGCAATCAGCCCCAGCATTTT. It specifies CASSLNKNSNQPQHF.

This clonotype was seen a few times. The V and J genes are TRBV6-2 or TRBV6-3 and TRBJ2-7, with TRBD1 matching over 8 bases. The germline CDR1 and CDR2 sequences are MNHEY and SVGEGT. Trimming cost V 5 bases and J 5 bases; bases outside gene matches: 5. The CDR3 has 13 residues. CDR3 protein: CASSIRGLHEQYV. The DNA for the CDR3 is TGTGCCAGCAGTATCAGGGGGCTCCACGAGCAGTACGTC.

The genes are TRBV6-1 and TRBJ2-7; 8 bases agree with TRBD1. Unmatched junction bases numbered 9, after V lost 1 base and J lost 7 bases. Germline V gene data show CDR1 as MNHNS and CDR2 as SASEGT. The length of the CDR3 is 15 residues. The CDR3 spells CASSEDGTGGREQYV. The CDR3 DNA sequence: TGTGCCAGCAGTGAAGATGGTACAGGGGGGAGGGAGCAGTACGTC.

This chain connects TRBV25-1 to TRBJ2-1; the D call may be TRBD1 or TRBD2 (5 bases each). This CDR3 comprises 14 residues. Germline loops: CDR1 MGHDK, CDR2 SYGVNS. The ends were cut back, 3 bases at V and 8 bases at J, with 14 bases in the middle. The CDR3 nucleotides read TGTGCCAGCAGTGATAACGAGGGGCGGGATGAGCAGTTCTTC. Encoded protein: CASSDNEGRDEQFF.

V gene TRBV7-9 combines with J gene TRBJ1-2; D is possibly TRBD1 (6 bases). V was cut by 5 bases and J by 4 bases, with 17 bases left in between. Germline CDR1 is SEHNR and CDR2 is FQNEAQ (reference sequence). This CDR3 comprises 15 residues. This CDR3 reads CASSPRTAPIYGYTF. For the CDR3, the DNA is TGTGCCAGCAGCCCCCGGACAGCACCCATCTATGGCTACACCTTC. The variable domain in full, completed from reference TRBV7-9 and TRBJ1-2, reads DTGVSQNPRHKITKRGQNVTFRCDPISEHNRLYWYRQTLGQGPEFLTYFQNEAQLEKSRLLSDRFSAERPKGSFSTLEIQRTEQGDSAMYLCASSPRTAPIYGYTFGSGTRLTVV.